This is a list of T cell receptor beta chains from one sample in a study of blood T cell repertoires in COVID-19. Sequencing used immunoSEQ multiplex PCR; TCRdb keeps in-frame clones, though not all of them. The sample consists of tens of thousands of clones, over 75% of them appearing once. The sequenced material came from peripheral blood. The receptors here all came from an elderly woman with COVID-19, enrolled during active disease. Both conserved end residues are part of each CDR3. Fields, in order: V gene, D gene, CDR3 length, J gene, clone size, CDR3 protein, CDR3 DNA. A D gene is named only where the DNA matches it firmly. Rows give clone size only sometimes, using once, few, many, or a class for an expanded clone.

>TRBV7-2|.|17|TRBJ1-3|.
CASSLGRSGAGRDTIYF
TGTGCCAGCAGCTTAGGAAGGTCAGGGGCCGGTCGGGACACCATATATTTT
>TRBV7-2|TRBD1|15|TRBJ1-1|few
CASSPPDRAGTEAFF
TGTGCCAGCAGCCCACCCGACAGGGCGGGCACTGAAGCTTTCTTT
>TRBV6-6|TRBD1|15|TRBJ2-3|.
CASSPGTASPDTQYF
TGTGCCAGCAGCCCAGGGACAGCAAGTCCAGATACGCAGTATTTT
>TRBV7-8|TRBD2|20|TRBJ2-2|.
CASSPRIPIIAGGNTGELFF
TGTGCCAGCAGCCCCAGAATACCAATTATAGCGGGAGGGAACACCGGGGAGCTGTTTTTT
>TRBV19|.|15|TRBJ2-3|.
CASSIRGRAPDTQYF
TGTGCCAGTAGTATCAGGGGCAGGGCCCCAGATACGCAGTATTTT
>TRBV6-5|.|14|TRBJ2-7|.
CASSSADRTYEQYF
TGTGCCAGCAGTTCAGCGGACCGCACCTACGAGCAGTACTTC
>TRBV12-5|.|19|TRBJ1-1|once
CASGLVIGGRRTLNTEAFF
TGTGCTAGTGGTTTGGTAATTGGAGGGAGGAGGACACTTAACACTGAAGCTTTCTTT
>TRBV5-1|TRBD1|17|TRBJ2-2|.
CASRVRPRQGNPGELFF
TGCGCCAGCAGAGTGAGGCCTCGACAGGGTAATCCCGGGGAGCTGTTTTTT
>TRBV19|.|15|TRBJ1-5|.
CASSSGGRGNQPQHF
TGTGCCAGTAGTTCGGGGGGGCGCGGAAATCAGCCCCAGCATTTT
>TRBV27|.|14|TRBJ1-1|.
CASSTPGVSTEAFF
TGTGCCAGCAGCACCCCAGGGGTTAGCACTGAAGCTTTCTTT
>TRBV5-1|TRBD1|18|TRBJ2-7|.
CASSSQPLQGSLSYEQYF
TGCGCCAGCAGCTCCCAACCGCTACAGGGGTCCCTCTCCTACGAGCAGTACTTC
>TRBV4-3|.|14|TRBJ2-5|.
CASSHGQYQETQYF
TGCGCCAGCAGCCATGGTCAGTACCAAGAGACCCAGTACTTC
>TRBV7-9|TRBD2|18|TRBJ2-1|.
CASSPRWGGTRPSNEQFF
TGTGCCAGCAGCCCGAGGTGGGGTGGGACTAGGCCCTCCAATGAGCAGTTCTTC
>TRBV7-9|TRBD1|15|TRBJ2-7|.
CASSPRTGGRYEQYF
TGTGCCAGCAGCCCGCGGACAGGGGGCCGCTACGAGCAGTACTTC
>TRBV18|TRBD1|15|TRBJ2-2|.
CASSLDRGGTGELFF
TGTGCCAGCTCACTGGACAGGGGAGGCACCGGGGAGCTGTTTTTT
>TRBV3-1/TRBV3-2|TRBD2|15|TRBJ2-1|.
CASSRWYGGGNEQFF
TGTGCCAGCAGCCGGTGGTATGGGGGGGGCAATGAGCAGTTCTTC
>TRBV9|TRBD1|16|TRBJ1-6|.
CASSATGSSYNSPLHF
TGTGCCAGCAGCGCGACAGGGAGCTCCTATAATTCACCCCTCCACTTT
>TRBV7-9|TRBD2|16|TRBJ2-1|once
CASSLRTSGRPHEQFF
TGTGCCAGCAGCTTACGGACTAGCGGGAGGCCGCATGAGCAGTTCTTC